This T cell receptor (beta chain) was sequenced during a study of blood T cell repertoires in COVID-19. The CDR3 has 15 amino acids. Germline CDR1 is KGHSY and CDR2 is FQNENV. V shed 3 bases, J shed 0 bases, and the junction held 1 base outside the gene matches. Clones were read by immunoSEQ multiplex PCR, and TCRdb kept only the in-frame ones, dropping some. The profile shows about 210,000 clones, around 90% of them singletons. The source of this sequence is a man between 25 and 39 years old in a cohort exposed to, infected with or recovered from COVID-19 (not recorded which). V and J are TRBV16 and TRBJ2-2; 7 bases match TRBD1. The sequenced sample was PBMCs or T cells enriched from blood (not recorded which). The CDR3 region is CASSQGTANTGELFF. The CDR3 DNA reads as TGTGCCAGCAGCCAGGGGACAGCGAACACCGGGGAGCTGTTTTTT. The whole variable domain, remainder taken from reference TRBV16 and TRBJ2-2, is GEEVAQTPKHLVRGEGQKAKLYCAPIKGHSYVFWYQQVLKNEFKFLISFQNENVFDETGMPKERFSAKCLPNSPCSLEIQATKLEDSAVYFCASSQGTANTGELFFGEGSRLTVL.